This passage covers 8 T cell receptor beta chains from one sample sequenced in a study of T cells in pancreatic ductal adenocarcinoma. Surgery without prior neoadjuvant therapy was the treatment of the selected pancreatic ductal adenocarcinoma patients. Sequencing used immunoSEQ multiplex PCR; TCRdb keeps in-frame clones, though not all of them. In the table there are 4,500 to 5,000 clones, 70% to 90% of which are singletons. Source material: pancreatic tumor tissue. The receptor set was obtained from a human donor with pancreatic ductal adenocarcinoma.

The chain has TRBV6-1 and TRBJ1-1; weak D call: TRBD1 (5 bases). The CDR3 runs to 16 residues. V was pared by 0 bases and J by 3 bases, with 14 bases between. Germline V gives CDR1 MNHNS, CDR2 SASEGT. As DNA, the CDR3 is TGTGCCAGCAGTGAAGCGGGGTGGGGGGTAGACACTGAAGCTTTCTTT. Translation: CASSEAGWGVDTEAFF.

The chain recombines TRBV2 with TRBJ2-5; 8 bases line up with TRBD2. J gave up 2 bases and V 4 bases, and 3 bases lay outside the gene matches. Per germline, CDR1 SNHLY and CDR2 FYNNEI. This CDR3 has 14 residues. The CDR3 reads CASSGLARQETQYF. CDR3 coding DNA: TGTGCCAGCAGTGGACTAGCGAGACAAGAGACCCAGTACTTC.

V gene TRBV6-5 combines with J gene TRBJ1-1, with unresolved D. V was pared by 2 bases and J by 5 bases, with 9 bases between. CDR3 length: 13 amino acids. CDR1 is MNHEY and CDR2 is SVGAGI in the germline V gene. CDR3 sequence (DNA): TGTGCCAGCAGTTACAGTTGGTCGACTGAAGCTTTCTTT. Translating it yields CASSYSWSTEAFF.

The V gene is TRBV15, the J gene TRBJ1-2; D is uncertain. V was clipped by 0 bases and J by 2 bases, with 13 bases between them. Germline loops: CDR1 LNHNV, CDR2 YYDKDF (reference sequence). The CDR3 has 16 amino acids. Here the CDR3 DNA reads TGTGCCACCAGCAGAGATTTAGTCAGTGAGAACTATGGCTACACCTTC. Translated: CATSRDLVSENYGYTF.

The CDR3 here is CATSRDSTGKALHF. The CDR3 nucleotides read TGTGCCACCAGCAGAGATTCTACAGGGAAGGCCCTCCACTTT. The rearrangement uses TRBV15 and TRBJ1-6, with D perhaps TRBD1 (6 bases). V was clipped by 0 bases and J by 14 bases, with 14 bases between them. The length of the CDR3 is 14 residues. CDR1 and CDR2 (germline): LNHNV, YYDKDF (reference sequence).

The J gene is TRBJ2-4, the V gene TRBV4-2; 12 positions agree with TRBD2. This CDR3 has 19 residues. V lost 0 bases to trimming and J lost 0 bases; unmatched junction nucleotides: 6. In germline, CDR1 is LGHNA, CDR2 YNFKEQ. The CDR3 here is CASSQEELAGGLAKNIQYF. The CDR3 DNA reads TGTGCCAGCAGCCAAGAAGAACTAGCGGGGGGATTAGCCAAAAACATTCAGTACTTC.

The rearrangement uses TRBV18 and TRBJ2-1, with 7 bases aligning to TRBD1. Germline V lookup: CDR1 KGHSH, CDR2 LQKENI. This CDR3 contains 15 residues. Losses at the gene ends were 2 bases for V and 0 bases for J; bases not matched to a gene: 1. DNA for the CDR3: TGTGCCAGCTCACCAAACAGGGGCTCCTACAATGAGCAGTTCTTC. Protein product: CASSPNRGSYNEQFF.

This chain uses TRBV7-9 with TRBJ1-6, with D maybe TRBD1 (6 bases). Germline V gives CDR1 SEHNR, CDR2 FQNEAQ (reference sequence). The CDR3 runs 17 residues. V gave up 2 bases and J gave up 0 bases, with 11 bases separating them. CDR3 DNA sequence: TGTGCCAGCAGCTTATACCAGGGGAGCTCCTATAATTCACCCCTCCACTTT. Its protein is CASSLYQGSSYNSPLHF.